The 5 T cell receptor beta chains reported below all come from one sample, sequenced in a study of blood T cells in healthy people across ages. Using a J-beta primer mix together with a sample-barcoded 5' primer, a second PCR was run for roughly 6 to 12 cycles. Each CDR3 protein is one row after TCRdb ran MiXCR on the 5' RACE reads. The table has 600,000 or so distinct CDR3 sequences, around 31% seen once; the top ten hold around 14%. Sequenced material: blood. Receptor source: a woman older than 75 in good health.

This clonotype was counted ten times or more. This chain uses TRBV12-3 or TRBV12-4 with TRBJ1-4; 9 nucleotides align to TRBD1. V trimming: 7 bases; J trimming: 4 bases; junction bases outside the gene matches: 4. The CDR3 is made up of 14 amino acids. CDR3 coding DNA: TGTGCCAGCACCCACAGGGGGCTTAATGAAAAACTGTTTTTT. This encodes CASTHRGLNEKLFF.

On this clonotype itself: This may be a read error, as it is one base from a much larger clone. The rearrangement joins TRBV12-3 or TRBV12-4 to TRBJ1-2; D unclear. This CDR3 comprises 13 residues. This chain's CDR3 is CAGSSDGNYGYTF. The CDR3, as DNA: TGTGCCGGCAGTTCGGACGGCAACTATGGCTACACCTTC.

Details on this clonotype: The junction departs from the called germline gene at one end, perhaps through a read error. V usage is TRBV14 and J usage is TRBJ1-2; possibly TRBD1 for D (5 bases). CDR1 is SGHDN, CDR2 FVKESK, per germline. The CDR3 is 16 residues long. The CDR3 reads CAGSHSRDGPNYGYTF. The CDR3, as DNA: TGTGCCGGCAGTCATTCCCGGGACGGACCTAACTATGGCTACACCTTC.

The CDR3 DNA reads TGCGCCAGCAGCTTGGGTGCGGGACCCACAGATACGCAGTATTTT. Residues: CASSLGAGPTDTQYF. This chain joins TRBV5-1 and TRBJ2-3, with TRBD2 as a possible D gene (6 bases). Trimming left V 0 bases short and J 2 bases short, with 10 bases between. In germline, CDR1 is SGHRS, CDR2 YFSETQ. There are 15 residues in the CDR3.

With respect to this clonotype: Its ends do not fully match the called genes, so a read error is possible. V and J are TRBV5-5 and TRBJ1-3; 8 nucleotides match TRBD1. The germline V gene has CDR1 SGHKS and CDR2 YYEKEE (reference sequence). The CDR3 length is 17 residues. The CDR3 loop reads CASSLRQGIGSGNTRYF. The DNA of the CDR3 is TGTGCCAGCAGCTTACGACAGGGGATAGGATCGGGAAACACCAGATATTTT. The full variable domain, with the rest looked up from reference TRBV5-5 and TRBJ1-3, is DAGVTQSPTHLIKTRGQQVTLRCSPISGHKSVSWYQQVLGQGPQFIFQYYEKEERGRGNFPDRFSARQFPNYSSELNVNALLLGDSALYLCASSLRQGIGSGNTRYFGEGSWLTVV.